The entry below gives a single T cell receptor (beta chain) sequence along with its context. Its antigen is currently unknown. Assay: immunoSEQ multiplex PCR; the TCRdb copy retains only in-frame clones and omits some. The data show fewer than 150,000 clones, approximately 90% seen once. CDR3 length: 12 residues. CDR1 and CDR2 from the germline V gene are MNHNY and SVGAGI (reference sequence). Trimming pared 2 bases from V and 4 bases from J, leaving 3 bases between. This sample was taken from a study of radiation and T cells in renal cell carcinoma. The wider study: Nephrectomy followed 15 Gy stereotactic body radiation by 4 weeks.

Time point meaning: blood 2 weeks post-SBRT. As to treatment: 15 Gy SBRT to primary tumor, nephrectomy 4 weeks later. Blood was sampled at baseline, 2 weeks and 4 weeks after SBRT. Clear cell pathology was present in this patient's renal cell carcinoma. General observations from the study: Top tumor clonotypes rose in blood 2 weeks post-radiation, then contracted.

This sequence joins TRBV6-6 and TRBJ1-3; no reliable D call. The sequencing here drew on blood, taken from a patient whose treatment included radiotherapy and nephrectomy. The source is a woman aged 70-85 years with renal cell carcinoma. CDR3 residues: CASSYGGNTIYF. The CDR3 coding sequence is TGTGCCAGCAGTTACGGAGGAAACACCATATATTTT.